The clone carrying this T cell receptor (beta chain) was detected only a few times. Ages ranged from about 18 to 89 years, with residence in under 25 US areas. Clinical history as reported by participants underpinned cohort assignment. Donors of Cohort 3 who recovered were those that had two negative PCRs, clearance, or symptom resolution. This record comes from a study of blood T cell repertoires in COVID-19. Whole-study context: PBMCs, B-cell-depleted T cells, or T cells were the source of the cDNA or gDNA that made up the material.

The CDR3 runs 16 residues. Germline loops: CDR1 MNHEY, CDR2 SMNVEV (reference sequence). V lost 3 bases to trimming and J lost 2 bases, with 17 bases between them. Sequencing was performed with immunoSEQ multiplex PCR; in TCRdb, only in-frame clones are kept and a portion is missing. The data contain fewer than 500,000 clones, more than 80% of them singletons. Sequenced input: PBMCs or T cells enriched from blood (not recorded which). The clonotype comes from a man aged 25-45 years who had recovered from COVID-19. The chain is built from TRBV27 and TRBJ2-7; the D gene is possibly TRBD1 (6 bases). The CDR3: CASSLSWGHFAYEQYF. DNA of the CDR3: TGTGCCAGCAGTTTGTCGTGGGGACACTTCGCCTACGAGCAGTACTTC.